This TCR beta chain was identified during a study of blood T cells in healthy people across ages. Concerning this clonotype: Antigen: not known.

For the second PCR, which ran for about 7 to 11 cycles, a sample-barcoded 5' primer and a J-beta primer mix were used. With 12 random nucleotides, a template-switch adaptor tagged each individual cDNA molecule. TCRdb recomputed calls from the 5' RACE reads with MiXCR, one row per CDR3 protein. Of hundreds of thousands of distinct CDR3 sequences in the sample, about half were seen once. General study findings and limits: A greater number of naive CD4+ cells and higher diversity distinguished long-lived donors from aged donors. A strong correlation between TCR beta diversity and naive T cell percentage was seen.

Sequenced material: blood. This TCR derives from a man of 80 years or more in good health.

In DNA, the CDR3 is TGTGCCAGCAGCTCACTCAGGGGGGCAGCAGATACGCAGTATTTT. Its protein is CASSSLRGAADTQYF. V usage is TRBV12-3 or TRBV12-4 and J usage is TRBJ2-3, with D possibly being TRBD1 (7 bases). The ends were cut back, 6 bases at V and 4 bases at J, with 17 bases in the middle. This CDR3 has 15 amino acids.